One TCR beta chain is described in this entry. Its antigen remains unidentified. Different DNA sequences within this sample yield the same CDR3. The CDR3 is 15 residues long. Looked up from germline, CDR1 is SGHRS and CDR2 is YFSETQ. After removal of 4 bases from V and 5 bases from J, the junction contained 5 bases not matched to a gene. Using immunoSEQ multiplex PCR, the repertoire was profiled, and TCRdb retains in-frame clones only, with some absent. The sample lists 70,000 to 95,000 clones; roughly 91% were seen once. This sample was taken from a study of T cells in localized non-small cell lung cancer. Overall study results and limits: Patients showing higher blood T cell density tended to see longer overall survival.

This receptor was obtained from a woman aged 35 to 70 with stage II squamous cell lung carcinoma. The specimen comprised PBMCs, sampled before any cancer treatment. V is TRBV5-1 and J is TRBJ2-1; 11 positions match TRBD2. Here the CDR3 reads CASSDGTSGHNEQFF. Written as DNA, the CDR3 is TGCGCCAGCAGCGACGGGACTAGCGGACACAATGAGCAGTTCTTC.